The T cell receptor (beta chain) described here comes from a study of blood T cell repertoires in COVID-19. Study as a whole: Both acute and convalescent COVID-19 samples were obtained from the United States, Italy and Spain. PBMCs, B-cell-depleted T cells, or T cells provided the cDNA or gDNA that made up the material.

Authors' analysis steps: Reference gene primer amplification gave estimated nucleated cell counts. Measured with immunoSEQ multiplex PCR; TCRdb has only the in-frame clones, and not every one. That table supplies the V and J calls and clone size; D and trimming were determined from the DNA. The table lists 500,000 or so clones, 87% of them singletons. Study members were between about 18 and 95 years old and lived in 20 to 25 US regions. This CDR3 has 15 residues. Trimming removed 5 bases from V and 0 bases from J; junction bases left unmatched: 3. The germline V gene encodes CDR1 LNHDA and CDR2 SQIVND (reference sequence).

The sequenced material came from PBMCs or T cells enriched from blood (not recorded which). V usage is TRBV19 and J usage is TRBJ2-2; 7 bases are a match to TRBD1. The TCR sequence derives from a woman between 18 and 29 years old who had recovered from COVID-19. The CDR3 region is CASSPDRANTGELFF. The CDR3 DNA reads TGTGCCAGTAGTCCCGACAGGGCGAACACCGGGGAGCTGTTTTTT.